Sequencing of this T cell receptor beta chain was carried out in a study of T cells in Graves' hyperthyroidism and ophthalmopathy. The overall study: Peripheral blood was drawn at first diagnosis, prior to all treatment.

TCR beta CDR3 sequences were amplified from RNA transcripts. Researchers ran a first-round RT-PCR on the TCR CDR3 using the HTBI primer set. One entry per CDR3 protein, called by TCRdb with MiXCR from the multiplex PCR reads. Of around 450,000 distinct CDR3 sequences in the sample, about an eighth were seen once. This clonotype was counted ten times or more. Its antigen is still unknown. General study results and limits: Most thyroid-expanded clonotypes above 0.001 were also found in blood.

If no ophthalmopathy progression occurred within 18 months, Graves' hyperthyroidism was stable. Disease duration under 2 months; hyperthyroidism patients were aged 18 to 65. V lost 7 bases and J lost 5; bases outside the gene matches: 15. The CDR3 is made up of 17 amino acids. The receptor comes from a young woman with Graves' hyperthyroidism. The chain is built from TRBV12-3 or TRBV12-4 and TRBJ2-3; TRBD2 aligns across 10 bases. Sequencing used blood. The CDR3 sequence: CASTTSEREGGRDTQYF. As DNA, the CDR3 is TGTGCCAGCACCACCTCCGAGCGGGAGGGAGGAAGAGATACGCAGTATTTT.